Each of the 28 T cell receptor beta chains below was sequenced from the same sample in a study of shared clonotypes between healthy human individuals. Profiled with immunoSEQ multiplex PCR; TCRdb holds only in-frame clones, not every one. This table has around 370,000 clones, 90% to 98% appearing once. Material: memory CD8+ T cells sorted from blood. Documented subset: CD45RO+ cells pooled with CCR7-negative TemRA cells. The source of these receptors is a man aged 25 to 45 in good health.

This chain links TRBV5-1 with TRBJ1-4, with D unclear. The V and J ends lost 3 bases and 10 bases respectively, with 22 bases between them. Per the germline V gene, CDR1 is SGHRS and CDR2 is YFSETQ. This CDR3 is built from 16 residues. CDR3 nucleotide sequence: TGCGCCAGCAGCTCGGAGGTATCCATGAATCGGGGAAAACTGTTTTTT. Translated, it gives CASSSEVSMNRGKLFF.

V usage is TRBV5-1 and J usage is TRBJ2-7; maybe TRBD1 (5 bases). Germline CDR1 SGHRS, CDR2 YFSETQ. V shed 1 base and J shed 4 bases, with 9 bases lying between them. The CDR3 runs to 13 residues. In DNA form, the CDR3 reads TGCGCCAGCAGCTTGACAGGTTGGTACGAGCAGTACTTC. It specifies CASSLTGWYEQYF.

This clone was recorded only once. The CDR3 region has the DNA TGTGCCAGCAGCGTGACAGCTGGCACAGATACGCAGTATTTT. Amino acid sequence: CASSVTAGTDTQYF. V gene TRBV5-6 combines with J gene TRBJ2-3; weak D call: TRBD1 (5 bases). With 4 bases removed from V and 1 base from J, the gap between germline ends came to 10 bases. The V gene's germline CDR1 is SGHDT and CDR2 YYEEEE. The CDR3 length is 14 residues.

The chain combines TRBV7-2 with TRBJ2-3; 16 positions match TRBD2. V lost 4 bases and J lost 6; bases outside the gene matches: 10. The CDR3 is 18 amino acids. Germline lookup yields CDR1 SGHTA and CDR2 FQGNSA. CDR3 loop: CASSSKGTSGRAGDTQYF. For the CDR3, the DNA is TGTGCCAGCAGCTCTAAAGGGACTAGCGGGAGGGCAGGGGATACGCAGTATTTT.

A single count supports this clone. An end of the junction does not agree with germline; a read error may underlie this. The chain is built from TRBV7-7 and TRBJ1-4; 7 positions agree with TRBD1. The CDR3 runs to 16 residues. Germline V CDR1 and CDR2: SSHAT, FNYEAQ (reference sequence). This CDR3 reads CASSSDRQGVGEKLFF. CDR3 coding DNA: TGTGCTAGCAGCTCCGACAGACAGGGCGTCGGGGAAAAACTGTTTTTT.

V gene TRBV5-4 combines with J gene TRBJ2-3; D remains ambiguous. Germline-derived CDR1 and CDR2 are SGHNT and YYREEE (reference sequence). V was pared by 9 bases and J by 2 bases, with 7 bases between. There are 11 residues in the CDR3. The CDR3 bases are TGTGCCATGGGTAACACAGATACGCAGTATTTT. It specifies CAMGNTDTQYF.

This clone was found once. The chain couples TRBV19 to TRBJ2-5; D is unresolved. CDR3 length equals 13 residues. Trimming shortened V by 2 bases and J by 6 bases, and 10 bases separated the two germline ends. Germline V gene sequence: CDR1 LNHDA, CDR2 SQIVND (reference sequence). CDR3 sequence: CASSITIGQTQYF. The DNA of the CDR3 is TGTGCCAGTAGTATAACCATAGGACAGACCCAGTACTTC.

Concerning this clone itself: This specimen includes other DNA sequences encoding the same CDR3. This chain connects TRBV19 to TRBJ1-1, with 7 bases aligning to TRBD1. The CDR3 length is 12 residues. V was clipped by 4 bases and J by 6 bases; unmatched bases: 2. The germline V gene encodes CDR1 LNHDA and CDR2 SQIVND (reference sequence). CDR3: CASSKTGAEAFF. DNA for the CDR3: TGTGCCAGTAGTAAAACAGGGGCTGAAGCTTTCTTT.

The chain uses TRBV27 and TRBJ2-1; 9 bases map to TRBD2. There are 16 residues in the CDR3. Germline trimming cut 9 bases from V and 2 bases from J; bases unmatched to any gene: 11. In germline, CDR1 is MNHEY, CDR2 SMNVEV (reference sequence). CDR3 protein: CASTQIAGDPYNEQFF. For the CDR3, the DNA is TGTGCCAGTACTCAGATAGCGGGAGACCCCTACAATGAGCAGTTCTTC.

The chain links TRBV19 to TRBJ2-7; D not certain. Germline V gene data show CDR1 as LNHDA and CDR2 as SQIVND (reference sequence). The CDR3 is made up of 12 amino acids. V lost 3 bases, J lost 5 bases, and 8 bases lay in between. The CDR3 nucleotides read TGTGCCAGTAGTATGGTCTGGGACGAGCAGTACTTC. This encodes CASSMVWDEQYF. The full variable domain, its missing parts supplied by reference TRBV19 and TRBJ2-7, is DGGITQSPKYLFRKEGQNVTLSCEQNLNHDAMYWYRQDPGQGLRLIYYSQIVNDFQKGDIAEGYSVSREKKESFPLTVTSAQKNPTAFYLCASSMVWDEQYFGPGTRLTVT.

The V gene is TRBV11-2, the J gene TRBJ2-3; no definite D call. V lost 1 base and J lost 8, with 10 bases in between. The germline V gene encodes CDR1 SGHAT and CDR2 FQNNGV. The CDR3 sequence is 13 residues long. The CDR3 nucleotides read TGTGCCAGCAGCTTAGGTTTGGAAACTACGCAGTATTTT. Its protein is CASSLGLETTQYF. The full variable domain, in which reference TRBV11-2 and TRBJ2-3 provide the parts outside the CDR3, is EAGVAQSPRYKIIEKRQSVAFWCNPISGHATLYWYQQILGQGPKLLIQFQNNGVVDDSQLPKDRFSAERLKGVDSTLKIQPAKLEDSAVYLCASSLGLETTQYFGPGTRLTVL.

The chain is built from TRBV30 and TRBJ2-3; 14 bases align to TRBD2. From germline, CDR1 is GTSNPN and CDR2 SVGIG (reference sequence). The CDR3 extends over 16 amino acids. The V segment lost 1 base and the J segment 4 bases; nucleotides outside the gene matches: 4. The CDR3 nucleotides are TGTGCCTGGAGTGCCGGACTAGCGGGAGGCCCAGATACGCAGTATTTT. Its protein product is CAWSAGLAGGPDTQYF.

This clone has just one count. The gene calls are TRBV19 and TRBJ2-1; 7 bases are a match to TRBD1. The CDR3 sequence is 15 residues long. Germline V lookup: CDR1 LNHDA, CDR2 SQIVND (reference sequence). The J segment lost 0 bases and the V segment lost 6 bases, leaving 5 bases of the junction unmatched. The DNA for the CDR3 is TGTGCCAGTAGGACAGGGTGGGGCTCCTACAATGAGCAGTTCTTC. Translating gives CASRTGWGSYNEQFF.

V usage is TRBV4-2 and J usage is TRBJ2-1, with TRBD2 identical over 7 bases. The CDR3 contains 16 residues. The V and J ends lost 5 bases and 0 bases, in that order; junction bases with no gene match: 7. Per germline, CDR1 LGHNA and CDR2 YNFKEQ. The CDR3 nucleotides are TGTGCCAGCAGCAAAGCGCCTAGCGGCTCCTACAATGAGCAGTTCTTC. Protein sequence: CASSKAPSGSYNEQFF.

In its sample, this clone was seen once. The chain is built from TRBV13 and TRBJ2-5; 7 positions agree with TRBD2. The CDR3 runs 17 residues. V lost 5 bases to trimming and J lost 3 bases; unmatched junction nucleotides: 15. The germline V gene has CDR1 PRHDT and CDR2 FYEKMQ (reference sequence). The chain's CDR3 is CASSLPAGLAAKETQYF. DNA for the CDR3: TGTGCCAGCAGCCTCCCCGCAGGGCTAGCGGCTAAAGAGACCCAGTACTTC.

The gene calls are TRBV28 and TRBJ1-2; possibly TRBD1 for D (5 bases). CDR3 length equals 15 residues. CDR1 is MDHEN, CDR2 SYDVKM, per germline. V was cut by 3 bases and J by 3 bases, with 14 bases left in between. The DNA of the CDR3 is TGTGCCAGCAGTTTGGGGACTCTAAGACACTATGGCTACACCTTC. Amino acids: CASSLGTLRHYGYTF.

The chain recombines TRBV13 with TRBJ2-1; TRBD1 matches 11 bases. CDR1 is PRHDT, CDR2 FYEKMQ, per germline (reference sequence). V dropped 5 bases and J dropped 5; count of bases not matched to a gene: 5. This CDR3 comprises 15 residues. CDR3 sequence reads: CASSLRTGGHNEQFF. CDR3 DNA: TGTGCCAGCAGCCTCCGGACAGGGGGCCACAATGAGCAGTTCTTC.

This chain links TRBV5-3 with TRBJ2-7, with TRBD1 identical over 7 bases. TRBV5-3 counts as an open reading frame of uncertain function. Unmatched junction bases numbered 4, after V lost 4 bases and J lost 3 bases. The CDR3 runs to 13 residues. CDR3 coding DNA: TGTGCCAGAAGCGCCCGACAGGGCTACGAGCAGTACTTC. Protein: CARSARQGYEQYF.

This sequence joins TRBV6-6 and TRBJ1-1; D gene unclear. The germline V gene encodes CDR1 MNHNY and CDR2 SVGAGI (reference sequence). Trimming took off 2 bases at V and 6 bases at J, with 10 bases between the two ends. This CDR3 region has 13 residues. Here the CDR3 reads CASSYRLGPEAFF. The CDR3 DNA follows: TGTGCCAGCAGTTACCGACTAGGGCCTGAAGCTTTCTTT.

V gene TRBV6-5 combines with J gene TRBJ2-1; D remains unclear. The CDR3 covers 15 residues. Looked up from germline, CDR1 is MNHEY and CDR2 is SVGAGI. V lost 0 bases to trimming and J lost 11 bases, with 17 bases between them. As DNA, the CDR3 is TGTGCCAGCAGTTACTCGCCGAGGTATTCGTACAAGCAGTTCTTC. Translated: CASSYSPRYSYKQFF.

In regard to this clone: Other DNA sequences from this sample encode an identical CDR3 as well. The chain combines TRBV19 with TRBJ2-7; no clear D. Germline CDR1 is LNHDA and CDR2 is SQIVND (reference sequence). V was cut by 1 base and J by 3 bases, with 4 bases left in between. The CDR3 has 12 residues. The CDR3 protein is CASSIAGYEQYF. The CDR3 region has the DNA TGTGCCAGTAGTATAGCCGGCTACGAGCAGTACTTC.

The chain joins TRBV10-1 to TRBJ2-7; D is ambiguous. Germline CDR1 WNHNN, CDR2 SYGVQD (reference sequence). CDR3 length equals 11 residues. Trimming left V 3 bases short and J 0 bases short, with 0 bases between. Here the CDR3 reads CASSDSYEQYF. CDR3 bases: TGCGCCAGCAGTGACTCCTACGAGCAGTACTTC.

The CDR3, as DNA: TGTGCCTGGAGGGTCGGTAGGAACACCGGGGAGCTGTTTTTT. Its protein product is CAWRVGRNTGELFF. This chain connects TRBV30 to TRBJ2-2, with no clear D. The CDR3 runs 14 residues. Germline CDR1 GTSNPN, CDR2 SVGIG (reference sequence). The V and J ends lost 3 bases and 1 base respectively, with 9 bases between them.

The rearrangement uses TRBV7-9 and TRBJ2-5, with D uncertain. This CDR3 comprises 14 residues. Germline V gene data show CDR1 as SEHNR and CDR2 as FQNEAQ (reference sequence). Trimming pared 1 base from V and 6 bases from J, leaving 12 bases between. The CDR3 DNA is TGTGCCAGCAGCTTAGGAGGTAGCCGAAAGACCCAGTACTTC. Residues: CASSLGGSRKTQYF.

The chain carries TRBV5-1 and TRBJ2-7, with 12 bases lining up with TRBD2. There are 15 residues in the CDR3. Germline-derived CDR1 and CDR2 are SGHRS and YFSETQ. V was pared by 2 bases and J by 1 base, with 1 base of the junction left unmatched. The CDR3 DNA sequence: TGCGCCAGCAGCTTTGGACTAGCGGGATCCTACGAGCAGTACTTC. It is translated as CASSFGLAGSYEQYF.

The chain employs TRBV27 and TRBJ2-7, with 10 positions matching TRBD2. The germline V gene encodes CDR1 MNHEY and CDR2 SMNVEV (reference sequence). The CDR3 sequence is 13 residues long. Trimming cost V 5 bases and J 4 bases; bases outside gene matches: 2. The CDR3 DNA follows: TGTGCCAGCAGTCCGGGACTAGCGTACGAGCAGTACTTC. Translating gives CASSPGLAYEQYF.

The chain couples TRBV13 to TRBJ2-5; 14 bases fit TRBD2. Trimming cost V 10 bases and J 4 bases; bases outside gene matches: 11. Germline V lookup: CDR1 PRHDT, CDR2 FYEKMQ (reference sequence). CDR3 length: 16 residues. The DNA for the CDR3 is TGTGCCACCGCGGCCCAGACTAGCGGGAGGGGAGAGACCCAGTACTTC. As protein: CATAAQTSGRGETQYF. Using reference TRBV13 and TRBJ2-5 for the parts outside the CDR3, the full variable domain is AAGVIQSPRHLIKEKRETATLKCYPIPRHDTVYWYQQGPGQDPQFLISFYEKMQSDKGSIPDRFSAQQFSDYHSELNMSSLELGDSALYFCATAAQTSGRGETQYFGPGTRLLVL.

This chain connects TRBV6-6 to TRBJ2-1; D is perhaps TRBD2 (5 bases). Trimming removed 7 bases from V and 6 bases from J, with 13 bases in between. The germline V gene encodes CDR1 MNHNY and CDR2 SVGAGI (reference sequence). The CDR3 totals 13 residues. CDR3 in DNA: TGTGCCAGCATAGAGGACTTGTTCAATGAGCAGTTCTTC. This gives the protein CASIEDLFNEQFF.